The 11 T cell receptor beta chains given below trace back to one sample, sequenced in a study of cytomegalovirus exposure and HLA in healthy donors. The study ran its PCR with 60 Vbeta and 13 Jbeta primers. Some clones are missing from TCRdb's copy, which holds only in-frame ones; the method was immunoSEQ multiplex PCR. The sample contains fewer than 150,000 clones, around 69% of which appear only once. The sample consisted of PBMCs. The receptors were gathered from a man aged 50-60 years in good health and CMV-seropositive.

The chain has TRBV10-1 and TRBJ2-5; perhaps TRBD2 as D (5 bases). Germline loops: CDR1 WNHNN, CDR2 SYGVQD (reference sequence). Between the trimmed V and J ends, which lost 0 bases and 1 base, there was a span of 9 bases. CDR3 length: 15 amino acids. The CDR3 coding sequence is TGCGCCAGCAGTGAGTCCCCGGACTCCCAAGAGACCCAGTACTTC. Translation gives CASSESPDSQETQYF.

This clone is a singleton in its sample. This sequence joins TRBV14 and TRBJ2-7; D is possibly TRBD1 (5 bases). V lost 3 bases and J 5 bases, leaving 14 bases between the germline ends. The CDR3 spans 14 residues. Germline V gene sequence: CDR1 SGHDN, CDR2 FVKESK. CDR3 DNA sequence: TGTGCCAGCAGCCATGCAGGGTTCAGGAACGAGCAGTACTTC. It codes for CASSHAGFRNEQYF.

This clone was seen more than once but under ten times. The chain is built from TRBV18 and TRBJ2-2, with 9 bases that match TRBD1. Trimming took 3 bases from V and 1 from J; bases not matched to a gene: 3. The CDR3 is 16 residues long. The V gene's germline CDR1 is KGHSH and CDR2 LQKENI. The CDR3 DNA reads as TGTGCCAGCTCACCGGGACAGGGAAGGAACACCGGGGAGCTGTTTTTT. Translated: CASSPGQGRNTGELFF.

The chain's CDR3 is CASSLRRDRDGEQYF. For the CDR3, the DNA is TGTGCCAGCAGCTTAAGGCGGGACAGGGACGGGGAGCAGTACTTC. V is TRBV5-8 and J is TRBJ2-7, with 9 bases lining up with TRBD1. The CDR3 runs to 15 residues. V lost 2 bases, J lost 7 bases, and 10 bases stayed unmatched. Germline V CDR1 and CDR2: SGHTS, YDEGEE.

The chain links TRBV18 to TRBJ2-2, with 9 bases fitting TRBD1. The CDR3 is 17 amino acids. Looked up from germline, CDR1 is KGHSH and CDR2 is LQKENI. V shed 3 bases, J shed 1 base, and the junction held 6 bases outside the gene matches. CDR3 region: CASSPRRQGGNTGELFF. The CDR3 DNA follows: TGTGCCAGCTCACCGAGAAGACAGGGGGGGAACACCGGGGAGCTGTTTTTT. Looking up the rest from reference TRBV18 and TRBJ2-2 gives the full variable domain: NAGVMQNPRHLVRRRGQEARLRCSPMKGHSHVYWYRQLPEEGLKFMVYLQKENIIDESGMPKERFSAEFPKEGPSILRIQQVVRGDSAAYFCASSPRRQGGNTGELFFGEGSRLTVL.

This chain joins TRBV29-1 and TRBJ1-3, with D unresolved. The V end was cut by 6 bases, the J end by 0 bases, with 12 bases between. The CDR3 totals 14 residues. The germline gives CDR1 SQVTM, CDR2 ANQGSEA. The chain's CDR3 is CSVRTGNSGNTIYF. In DNA form, the CDR3 reads TGCAGCGTGCGGACCGGGAACTCTGGAAACACCATATATTTT.

J is TRBJ2-5 and V is TRBV27; D is possibly TRBD2 (6 bases). The closer fit of TRBJ2-7 to the DNA end suggests the J call may be wrong. Germline V gives CDR1 MNHEY, CDR2 SMNVEV (reference sequence). The CDR3 is 13 amino acids. The CDR3 here is CASRRGISYEQYF. DNA of the CDR3: TGTGCCAGCAGACGGGGGATATCATACGAGCAGTACTTC.

This clone was recorded a few times. J is TRBJ1-1 and V is TRBV27, with D possibly matching TRBD1 (5 bases). In germline, CDR1 is MNHEY, CDR2 SMNVEV (reference sequence). This CDR3 region has 16 residues. V lost 8 bases, J lost 1 base, and 20 bases lay in between. In DNA form, the CDR3 reads TGTGCCAGCGGGTACCCAGGTGGAGGGACGAACACTGAAGCTTTCTTT. It yields the protein CASGYPGGGTNTEAFF.

The J gene is TRBJ2-1, the V gene TRBV19; D is uncertain. CDR1 and CDR2 (germline): LNHDA, SQIVND (reference sequence). Between the trimmed V and J ends, which lost 5 bases and 0 bases, there was a span of 8 bases. The CDR3 contains 14 residues. CDR3: CASSLMSSYNEQFF. For the CDR3, the DNA is TGTGCCAGTAGTCTGATGAGCTCCTACAATGAGCAGTTCTTC.

For the CDR3, the DNA is TGCGCCAGCAGCTACGGTCTACCCAATGAGCAGTTCTTC. It translates to CASSYGLPNEQFF. The genes are TRBV10-1 and TRBJ2-1; no definite D call. V was clipped by 6 bases and J by 6 bases, with 12 bases between them. Per the germline V gene, CDR1 is WNHNN and CDR2 is SYGVQD (reference sequence). The length of the CDR3 is 13 residues.

This clone has a handful of counts. V is TRBV13 and J is TRBJ2-7; 8 bases line up with TRBD1. Germline lookup yields CDR1 PRHDT and CDR2 FYEKMQ (reference sequence). The junction had 12 bases not matched to a gene; V was cut back by 5 bases and J by 6 bases. The CDR3 covers 15 residues. The CDR3 region is CASSTSGGAFSEQYF. DNA for the CDR3: TGTGCCAGCAGCACATCAGGGGGCGCATTCTCCGAGCAGTACTTC.